This T cell receptor (beta chain) came from a study of neoadjuvant anti-PD-1 for oral cavity cancer. Six replicates per PBMC sample, mostly from 450 to 600 ng of genomic DNA. Assay used: immunoSEQ multiplex PCR; TCRdb lists only in-frame clones, some missing. In the table there are some 14,000 clones, 55% to 80% of which are singletons. This CDR3 is built from 14 residues. Looked up from germline, CDR1 is KGHSH and CDR2 is LQKENI. After removal of 3 bases from V and 8 bases from J, the junction contained 8 bases not matched to a gene. The clonotype comes from a person between 35 and 79 years old with oral cavity squamous cell carcinoma. V usage is TRBV18 and J usage is TRBJ1-2; 8 nucleotides match TRBD1. The sample here was PBMCs, taken before nivolumab (anti-PD-1) treatment. Here the CDR3 reads CASSPNTGGRGYTF. The CDR3 DNA sequence: TGTGCCAGCTCACCCAACACAGGGGGTCGGGGCTACACCTTC.